What follows are 7 T cell receptor beta chains derived from one specimen sequenced in a study of regulatory T cells in long-lasting Graves disease (dated by TCRdb to about 2021). Library preparation used multiplex PCR. The sequencer was an Illumina HiSeq 4000. TCR beta libraries were built with iRepertoire HTBI primers and Arm-PCR amplification of CDR3 regions. TCRdb applied fastp at Q25 and MiXCR to the public reads, then kept only in-frame beta chains. Entries that share a CDR3 protein sequence are merged under the most common genes and DNA. The sample table shows 400,000 to 500,000 distinct CDR3 sequences, and about 20% are seen once. The ten largest clonotypes hold roughly 14% of the sample. The time point label here, explained by the study, means: persistent/refractory GD, antithyroid drugs over 5 years with positive TRAb. For both TCR sequencing and RNA sequencing, RNA was extracted from PBMCs in TRIzol.

Material: peripheral blood mononuclear cells (PBMCs), obtained when the disease was refractory, from a patient treated with antithyroid drugs. The receptor source for this set is a female donor with Graves disease.

The CDR3 loop reads CASSLDAGGGGYTF. As DNA, the CDR3 is TGTGCCAGCAGCTTAGATGCCGGGGGCGGTGGCTACACCTTC. This sequence joins TRBV7-9 and TRBJ1-2; the D gene is possibly TRBD1 (6 bases). The length of the CDR3 is 14 residues. Per germline, CDR1 SEHNR and CDR2 FQNEAQ (reference sequence). V dropped 1 base and J dropped 7 bases, with 13 bases sitting between them.

Ten or more counts support this clonotype. V usage is TRBV6-2 or TRBV6-3 and J usage is TRBJ1-1; 8 bases line up with TRBD1. The germline CDR1 and CDR2 sequences are MNHEY and SVGEGT. Trimming at V came to 4 bases and at J to 0 bases, leaving 4 bases not matched to a gene. The CDR3 has 15 amino acids. CDR3 coding DNA: TGTGCCAGCAGTTCAAAGACAGGGGTGAACACTGAAGCTTTCTTT. Protein sequence: CASSSKTGVNTEAFF.

The chain joins TRBV30 to TRBJ1-4; tentatively, D is TRBD1 (6 bases). This CDR3 region has 12 residues. V was trimmed by 5 bases and J by 14 bases, leaving 18 bases between them. CDR1 is GTSNPN and CDR2 is SVGIG in the germline V gene (reference sequence). The CDR3 reads CAWETGIGDLFF. For the CDR3, the DNA is TGTGCCTGGGAAACAGGGATCGGAGATCTGTTTTTT.

The chain recombines TRBV6-1 with TRBJ1-5; D may be TRBD1 (5 bases). V lost 6 bases and J lost 4, with 13 bases in between. Germline V gives CDR1 MNHNS, CDR2 SASEGT. This CDR3 has 14 amino acids. The DNA of the CDR3 is TGTGCCAGCAGCCGTCTAAGGGGAAATCAGCCCCAGCATTTT. Translated: CASSRLRGNQPQHF.

The rearrangement joins TRBV6-1 to TRBJ1-2; unclear D gene. Trimming removed 6 bases from V and 6 bases from J, with 11 bases in between. CDR1 MNHNS and CDR2 SASEGT come from the germline V gene. The length of the CDR3 is 12 residues. The CDR3 is CASRRAGDGYTF. Here the CDR3 DNA reads TGTGCCAGCAGGCGGGCAGGTGATGGCTACACCTTC.

Details on this clonotype: Possible read error: a much larger clone is one base away. This chain uses TRBV29-1 with TRBJ2-7; 11 positions match TRBD1. CDR1 SQVTM and CDR2 ANQGSEA come from the germline V gene. The CDR3 spans 14 residues. In DNA, the CDR3 is TGCAGCGTCGGGGGACAGGGGGGAGGTTACGAGCAGTGCTTC. This sequence encodes CSVGGQGGGYEQCF.

There are a few counts of this clonotype. J is TRBJ2-2 and V is TRBV11-3; the D gene is possibly TRBD1 (8 bases). Germline CDR1 is SGHNT and CDR2 is YENEEA. The CDR3 spans 18 residues. The V gene lost 5 bases and the J gene lost 2 bases, with 21 bases spanning the gap. Here the CDR3 DNA reads TGTGCCAGCAGCGACGCTCAGGGGGCTAGCGGAAACACCGGGGAGCTGTTTTTT. This codes for CASSDAQGASGNTGELFF. Supplemented by reference TRBV11-3 and TRBJ2-2, the full variable domain reads EAGVVQSPRYKIIEKKQPVAFWCNPISGHNTLYWYLQNLGQGPELLIRYENEEAVDDSQLPKDRFSAERLKGVDSTLKIQPAELGDSAVYLCASSDAQGASGNTGELFFGEGSRLTVL.